The sequence of this T cell receptor (beta chain) was determined in a study of blood T cell repertoires in COVID-19. After removal of 4 bases from V and 3 bases from J, the junction contained 5 bases not matched to a gene. From germline, CDR1 is SGHAT and CDR2 FQNNGV. There are 15 residues in the CDR3. Seattle patients were enrolled while actively infected and followed longitudinally. In the authors' workflow: Estimated nucleated cell counts came from reference gene primer amplification. Produced via immunoSEQ multiplex PCR; TCRdb's table is partial and in-frame only. V and J calls and clone size are those listed in that table; D and trimming were worked out from the DNA. Here the sample spans roughly 120,000 clones, about 90% being singletons.

The rearrangement links TRBV11-2 to TRBJ1-5; 8 bases align to TRBD1. The specimen was peripheral blood. This TCR was recovered from a man aged 50 to 59 with COVID-19, enrolled during active disease. CDR3 sequence: CASSSGTGYNQPQHF. CDR3 sequence (DNA): TGTGCCAGCAGCTCCGGGACAGGTTACAATCAGCCCCAGCATTTT.